This TCR beta chain was sequenced for a study of cytomegalovirus exposure and HLA in healthy donors. This clone was seen once. PCR employed 60 Vbeta and 13 Jbeta primers. The table came from immunoSEQ multiplex PCR; TCRdb's copy has only in-frame clones and leaves some out. There are some 190,000 clones in the sample; about four fifths occur only once, and about 1.9% lies in the top ten. Input material: PBMCs. This clonotype originated in a woman aged 25 to 39 in good health and CMV-seronegative.

For the CDR3, the DNA is TGTGCCAGCAGCTCCAGGACTAGCGGGGAATATACGCAGTATTTT. This translates into CASSSRTSGEYTQYF. The chain is built from TRBV7-2 and TRBJ2-3; 12 positions match TRBD2. Unmatched junction bases numbered 6, after V lost 4 bases and J lost 7 bases. The CDR3 spans 15 residues. Germline lookup yields CDR1 SGHTA and CDR2 FQGNSA.